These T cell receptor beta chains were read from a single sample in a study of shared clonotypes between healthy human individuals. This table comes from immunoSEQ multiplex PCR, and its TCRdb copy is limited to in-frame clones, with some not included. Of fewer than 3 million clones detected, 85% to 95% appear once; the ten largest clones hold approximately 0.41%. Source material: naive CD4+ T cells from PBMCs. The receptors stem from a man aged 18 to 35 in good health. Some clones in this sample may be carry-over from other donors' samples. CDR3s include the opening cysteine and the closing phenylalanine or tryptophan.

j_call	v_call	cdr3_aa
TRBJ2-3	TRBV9	CASSVARGLMTDTQYF
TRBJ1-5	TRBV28	CASSLVRTGGNQPQHF
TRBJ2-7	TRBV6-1	CASSEFPDREYEQYF
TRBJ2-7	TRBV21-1	CASTKPYEQYF
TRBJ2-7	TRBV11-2	CASSLVSRWHEQYF
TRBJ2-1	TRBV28	CASRLAGGRGEQFF
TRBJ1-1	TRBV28	CASSPRGRNAEAFF
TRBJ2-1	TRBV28	CASRQGRSSYNEQFF
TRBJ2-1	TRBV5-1	CASSETGDYNEQFF
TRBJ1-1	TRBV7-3	CASSPQALQGNEAFF
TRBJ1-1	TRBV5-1	CASTPGGLSTEAFF
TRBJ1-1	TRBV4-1	CASSQHTNTEAFF
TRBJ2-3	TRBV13	CASSPPLIADSTDTQYF
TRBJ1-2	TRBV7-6	CASSLGRAGDNYGYTF
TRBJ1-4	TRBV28	CASNRAGALVEKLFF
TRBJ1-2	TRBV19	CASSPWTGRGGYTF
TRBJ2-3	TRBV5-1	CASSYKLPPGMTDTQYF
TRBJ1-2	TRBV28	CASSSGAYGYTF
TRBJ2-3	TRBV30	CAWTPGATDTQYF
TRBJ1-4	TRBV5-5	CASSLGPTNEKLFF
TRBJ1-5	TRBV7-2	CASSLRGHQPQHF
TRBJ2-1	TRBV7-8	CASSFQDRSYNEQFF
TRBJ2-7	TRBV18	CASSPPSLAGEQYF
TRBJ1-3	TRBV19	CASKGSGTSGNTIYF
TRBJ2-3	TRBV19	CASSIGGGSSTDTQYF
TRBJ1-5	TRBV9	CASSVESGYQPQHF
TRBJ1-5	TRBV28	CASSLFSQPQHF
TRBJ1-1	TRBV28	CASSFLIAEAFF
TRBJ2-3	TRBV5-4	CASSPPRGSTDTQYF
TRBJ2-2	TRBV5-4	CASSYSGRNTGELFF
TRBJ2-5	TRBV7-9	CASSSDARDTQYF
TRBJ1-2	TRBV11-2	CASSFRRGEPPYGYTF
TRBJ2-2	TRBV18	CASSLFHTGELFF
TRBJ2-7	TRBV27	CASSGGSYEQYF
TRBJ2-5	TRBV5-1	CASSNGLAGGEETQYF
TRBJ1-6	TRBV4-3	CASSQGASSYNSPLHF
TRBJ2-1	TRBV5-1	CASSSVLAGVGNEQFF
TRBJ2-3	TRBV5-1	CASRLGGTSTDTQYF